This T cell receptor (beta chain) stems from a study of blood T cell repertoires in COVID-19. Study-level information: Collection of acute and convalescent COVID-19 samples took place in the United States, Italy and Spain. In each case, the material was cDNA or gDNA derived from T cells, B-cell-depleted T cells, or PBMCs.

The CDR3 loop spans 15 amino acids. Between the trimmed V and J ends, which lost 3 bases and 0 bases, there was a span of 9 bases. Germline CDR1 and CDR2: DFQATT and SNEGSKA (reference sequence). Per the authors' pipeline: Amplification from reference gene primers served as the basis for estimated nucleated cell counts. This table comes from immunoSEQ multiplex PCR, and its TCRdb copy is limited to in-frame clones, with some not included. The DNA was the basis for D and trimming; V, J and clone size are from that table. Of approximately 150,000 clones listed, about four fifths are singletons. Sequenced material: peripheral blood. The sequence came from a human donor in a cohort sampled during active COVID-19. The J gene is TRBJ2-6, the V gene TRBV20-1; tentative D call: TRBD2 (6 bases). CDR3 sequence (DNA): TGCAGTGCTAGTCGGGGGAACTCTGGGGCCAACGTCCTGACTTTC. Amino acid sequence: CSASRGNSGANVLTF.